The 20 T cell receptor beta chains reported below all come from one sample, sequenced in a study of T cells in localized non-small cell lung cancer. Data came from immunoSEQ multiplex PCR; TCRdb stores just in-frame clones and leaves some out. The sample holds under 40,000 clones; 93% are singletons and the top ten take 7.9%. Sequences were derived from peripheral blood, sampled before any cancer treatment. The receptors were sampled from an older female donor with stage I lung adenocarcinoma.

The chain employs TRBV25-1 and TRBJ2-1; the match to TRBD2 covers 9 bases. Looked up from germline, CDR1 is MGHDK and CDR2 is SYGVNS. The ends lost 4 bases at V and 1 base at J; junction bases unmatched: 8. CDR3 length: 17 residues. This chain's CDR3 is CASSVAGGRGSYNEQFF. DNA of the CDR3: TGTGCCAGCAGTGTCGCGGGAGGGAGAGGGTCCTACAATGAGCAGTTCTTC.

The chain joins TRBV6-1 to TRBJ2-1; no clear D. Germline CDR1 and CDR2: MNHNS and SASEGT. Trimming removed 10 bases from V and 1 base from J, with 17 bases in between. The CDR3 sequence is 15 residues long. CDR3 amino acids: CATLSTLGSYNEQFF. In DNA form, the CDR3 reads TGTGCCACCCTTTCTACCCTGGGATCCTACAATGAGCAGTTCTTC.

V and J are TRBV28 and TRBJ2-7, with 11 bases that match TRBD1. V dropped 7 bases and J dropped 4; count of bases not matched to a gene: 6. This CDR3 region has 14 residues. The germline CDR1 and CDR2 sequences are MDHEN and SYDVKM. Written as DNA, the CDR3 is TGTGCCAGCAAGAGGACAGGGGGCTTTTACGAGCAGTACTTC. Protein product: CASKRTGGFYEQYF.

V and J are TRBV6-5 and TRBJ2-1, with D possibly matching TRBD1 (6 bases). Germline V CDR1 and CDR2: MNHEY, SVGAGI. The CDR3 runs to 15 residues. V was shortened by 5 bases and J by 6 bases, with 17 bases between the two germline ends. This chain's CDR3 is CASSPTGFSTNEQFF. The CDR3 DNA reads as TGTGCCAGCAGTCCAACAGGGTTTTCAACCAATGAGCAGTTCTTC.

This clone was counted a single time. The chain carries TRBV7-9 and TRBJ2-7; D is perhaps TRBD1 (6 bases). CDR1 and CDR2 (germline): SEHNR, FQNEAQ (reference sequence). V dropped 4 bases and J dropped 6 bases, with 16 bases sitting between them. The length of the CDR3 is 14 residues. CDR3 amino acids: CASSSAGQSAEQYF. The CDR3 DNA is TGTGCCAGCAGCTCAGCTGGACAGAGCGCCGAGCAGTACTTC.

V usage is TRBV5-1 and J usage is TRBJ1-5; D possibly corresponds to TRBD1 (5 bases). Trimming removed 0 bases at V and 0 bases at J, with 10 bases between. Germline CDR1 reads SGHRS; CDR2 reads YFSETQ. The CDR3 has 16 residues. In DNA, the CDR3 is TGCGCCAGCAGCTTGGGGTCCGGGGCTAGCAATCAGCCCCAGCATTTT. Its protein is CASSLGSGASNQPQHF.

The CDR3 sequence is CASSPPTGTEQYV. Here the CDR3 DNA reads TGTGCCAGCTCACCACCGACAGGGACCGAGCAGTACGTC. V and J are TRBV18 and TRBJ2-7; the match to TRBD1 covers 7 bases. This CDR3 spans 13 amino acids. CDR1 KGHSH and CDR2 LQKENI come from the germline V gene. Germline trimming cut 0 bases from V and 6 bases from J; bases unmatched to any gene: 2.

This clone was counted a single time. The V gene is TRBV5-1, the J gene TRBJ1-5, with D maybe TRBD1 (6 bases). The CDR3 sequence is 15 residues long. The V and J ends lost 4 bases and 2 bases respectively, with 13 bases between them. Germline V gives CDR1 SGHRS, CDR2 YFSETQ. In DNA, the CDR3 is TGCGCCAGCAGCGTGGGGGCGGTAGGCAATCAGCCCCAGCATTTT. It translates to CASSVGAVGNQPQHF.

This rearrangement joins TRBV29-1 to TRBJ1-2, with D unclear. This CDR3 is built from 13 residues. Deletions cut 3 bases from V and 0 bases from J, with 8 bases between. The germline CDR1 and CDR2 sequences are SQVTM and ANQGSEA. CDR3 amino acids: CSVDQATNYGYTF. The CDR3 bases are TGCAGCGTTGACCAGGCGACTAACTATGGCTACACCTTC.

The genes are TRBV7-2 and TRBJ1-2; 7 positions agree with TRBD1. The CDR3 has 16 amino acids. The V gene's germline CDR1 is SGHTA and CDR2 FQGNSA. V lost 5 bases and J lost 6; bases outside the gene matches: 15. The CDR3 spells CASSEGQRITRNGYTF. The CDR3 nucleotides read TGTGCCAGCAGCGAGGGACAGAGGATAACAAGGAATGGCTACACCTTC.

The CDR3 region has the DNA TGTGCCAGCAATTCAGGGGCCCGGTTGAATCAGCCCCAGCATTTT. Translating it yields CASNSGARLNQPQHF. This sequence joins TRBV6-1 and TRBJ1-5, with TRBD1 as a possible D gene (6 bases). V lost 7 bases and J 4 bases, leaving 17 bases between the germline ends. Germline CDR1 reads MNHNS; CDR2 reads SASEGT. The CDR3 has 15 residues.

The chain carries TRBV10-3 and TRBJ2-1; 8 bases agree with TRBD2. V gave up 0 bases and J gave up 7 bases; unmatched junction bases: 17. Germline V gene data show CDR1 as ENHRY and CDR2 as SYGVKD. The CDR3 is 19 residues long. Written as DNA, the CDR3 is TGTGCCATCAGTGAGTCTGATACAGGGAGCGGGGGAAGGTGGAATGAGCAGTTCTTC. This codes for CAISESDTGSGGRWNEQFF.

This clone has more than one count but fewer than ten. The chain carries TRBV29-1 and TRBJ1-5; TRBD1 might be the D (6 bases). Per the germline V gene, CDR1 is SQVTM and CDR2 is ANQGSEA. The length of the CDR3 is 13 residues. Trimming stripped 5 bases from V and 4 bases from J, with 12 bases between. The CDR3: CSVRQGTNQPQHF. CDR3 nucleotide sequence: TGCAGCGTTAGGCAGGGGACGAATCAGCCCCAGCATTTT.

V gene TRBV7-2 combines with J gene TRBJ2-2; D is undetermined. The CDR3 extends over 15 amino acids. V lost 2 bases and J 5 bases, leaving 12 bases between the germline ends. The germline V gene encodes CDR1 SGHTA and CDR2 FQGNSA. The CDR3, as DNA: TGTGCCAGCAGCTTAAGGGCAGGCCAGACCGGGGAGCTGTTTTTT. Protein: CASSLRAGQTGELFF.

This clone was counted between two and nine times. This chain uses TRBV19 with TRBJ1-2; possible D gene TRBD1, 5 bases. The CDR3 runs to 13 residues. Between the trimmed V and J ends, which lost 7 bases and 5 bases, there was a span of 14 bases. CDR1 is LNHDA and CDR2 is SQIVND in the germline V gene (reference sequence). The CDR3 DNA reads TGTGCCAGTAACAAGGGGCGGGAATATGGCTACACCTTC. Translating gives CASNKGREYGYTF. Full variable domain (outside the CDR3, taken from reference TRBV19 and TRBJ1-2): DGGITQSPKYLFRKEGQNVTLSCEQNLNHDAMYWYRQDPGQGLRLIYYSQIVNDFQKGDIAEGYSVSREKKESFPLTVTSAQKNPTAFYLCASNKGREYGYTFGSGTRLTVV.

The V gene is TRBV7-9, the J gene TRBJ1-3; D is uncertain. From germline, CDR1 is SEHNR and CDR2 FQNEAQ (reference sequence). The CDR3 has 12 amino acids. V lost 5 bases and J lost 9, with 11 bases in between. The CDR3 spells CASSPGIGTIYF. The CDR3 nucleotides are TGTGCCAGCAGCCCGGGGATCGGCACCATATATTTT.

This clone was seen a single time. The chain combines TRBV4-3 with TRBJ2-3; 8 positions match TRBD1. The CDR3 runs to 15 residues. Unmatched junction bases numbered 3, after V lost 4 bases and J lost 0 bases. The germline gives CDR1 LGHNA, CDR2 YSLEER. The chain's CDR3 is CASSPGQASTDTQYF. Here the CDR3 DNA reads TGCGCCAGCAGCCCGGGACAGGCCAGCACAGATACGCAGTATTTT.

The CDR3 loop is CASSLAVRGSGVGLETQYF. CDR3 in DNA: TGTGCCAGCAGCTTAGCCGTTCGAGGTAGCGGGGTGGGGCTGGAGACCCAGTACTTC. This rearrangement joins TRBV7-2 to TRBJ2-5, with TRBD2 identical over 8 bases. Germline V gene data show CDR1 as SGHTA and CDR2 as FQGNSA. This CDR3 is 19 amino acids long. V lost 0 bases to trimming and J lost 5 bases; unmatched junction nucleotides: 17.

The V call is TRBV6-1, the J call TRBJ1-1; the D gene is possibly TRBD1 (5 bases). The CDR3 is made up of 11 amino acids. The germline V gene has CDR1 MNHNS and CDR2 SASEGT. V lost 6 bases and J lost 7, with 9 bases in between. The CDR3 nucleotides are TGTGCCAGCAGCCGTGGGGGTGAAGCTTTCTTT. Translation gives CASSRGGEAFF.

With respect to this clone: One end of the junction is discordant with germline, which a read error may explain. This chain connects TRBV5-6 to TRBJ1-3; 7 bases agree with TRBD1. Germline CDR1 is SGHDT and CDR2 is YYEEEE. The CDR3 sequence is 13 residues long. CDR3 protein: CASSTGTEVGSRF. For the CDR3, the DNA is TGTGCCAGCAGCACCGGGACAGAGGTGGGGAGCCGGTTT.